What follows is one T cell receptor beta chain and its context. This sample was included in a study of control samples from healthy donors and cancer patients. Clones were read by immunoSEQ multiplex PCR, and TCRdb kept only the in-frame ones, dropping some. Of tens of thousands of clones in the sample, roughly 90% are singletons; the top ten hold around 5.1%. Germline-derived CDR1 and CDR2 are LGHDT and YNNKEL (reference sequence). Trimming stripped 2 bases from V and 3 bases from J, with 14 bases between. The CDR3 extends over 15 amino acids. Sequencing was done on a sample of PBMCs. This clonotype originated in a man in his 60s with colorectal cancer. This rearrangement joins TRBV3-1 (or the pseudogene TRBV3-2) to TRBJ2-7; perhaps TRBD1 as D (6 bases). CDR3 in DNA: TGTGCCAGCAGCCAACCCCGGGACAAGAGCTACGAGCAGTACTTC. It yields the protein CASSQPRDKSYEQYF.